This T cell receptor beta chain appears in the sequencing data of a study of technical replicates of blood from a few donors (dated by TCRdb to between 2016 and 2019). V lost 4 bases and J lost 3 bases, and the count of bases not matched to a germline gene is 5. The CDR3 sequence holds 15 residues, the cysteine and phenylalanine included. Only CDR3 DNA is held: 45 bases, read in frame from base 1. The germline V gene encodes CDR1 MNHEY and CDR2 SVGAGI. About this clone: Its antigen target is currently unknown. No base quality information exists; no much larger clone differs at one position.

The library was built by means of the immunoSEQ multiplex PCR assay. Drawn from immuneACCESS, this table holds only the in-frame rearrangements with V and J called that TCRdb kept. Clones are partly lost; checked studies trace under half to an unresolved V gene and leave the rest unexplained. This sample has roughly 61,000 clones in its table, and 95% to 98% of those were observed once. 0.19% of the sample is taken by the ten largest. The chain is encoded by TRBV6-5 joined to TRBJ2-2, and TRBD2 matches 7 of the central bases. This TCR was recovered from a human donor in good health. Material for sequencing was T cells isolated from PBMCs. The CDR3 sequence is CASSSREPHTGELFF. The sequenced DNA: TGTGCCAGCAGTTCGCGGGAGCCTCACACCGGGGAGCTGTTTTTT.